A selection of T cell receptor beta chains follows, all from one sample in a study of blood T cell repertoires in COVID-19. This table comes from immunoSEQ multiplex PCR, and its TCRdb copy is limited to in-frame clones, with some not included. Seen here are approximately 350,000 clones, 80% to 90% observed once, and the top ten hold around 2.8%. The sequenced material came from peripheral blood. The receptors shown here come from a woman under 40 with COVID-19, enrolled during active disease. Each CDR3 is given with its conserved first and last residue. A D gene is named only where the DNA matches it firmly. Not all rows give a size; the values are once, few, many and, for expanded clones, a class.

TRBJ2-7	TRBV6-5	.	TRBD1	TGTGCCAGCAGTTACTCGACGGGACAGGGCTACGAGCAGTACTTC	CASSYSTGQGYEQYF
TRBJ1-4	TRBV19	.	.	TGTGCCAGTAGGACCCGACAGGCTAATGAAAAACTGTTTTTT	CASRTRQANEKLFF
TRBJ1-3	TRBV6-2/TRBV6-3	.	.	TGTGCCAGCAGTTACTCGGAGTCCTCTGGAAACACCATATATTTT	CASSYSESSGNTIYF
TRBJ1-1	TRBV24-1	.	TRBD1	TGTGCCACCAGTGATTCCGGACAGGCCGAAGCTTTCTTT	CATSDSGQAEAFF
TRBJ1-1	TRBV6-2/TRBV6-3	.	.	TGTGCCAGCAGCTTGGACAGTCACACTGAAGCTTTCTTT	CASSLDSHTEAFF
TRBJ2-7	TRBV2	.	.	TGTGCCAGCCGCTCCCTTTTAAACAACCCGGGAGTCCCCTACGAGCAGTACTTC	CASRSLLNNPGVPYEQYF
TRBJ2-2	TRBV6-5	.	TRBD1	TGTGCCAGCGCCCCCGGGACAGGGAACACCGGGGAGCTGTTTTTT	CASAPGTGNTGELFF
TRBJ1-4	TRBV6-5	.	TRBD1	TGTGCCAGCAGTTCCGACAGGGGTGGGGAAAAACTGTTTTTT	CASSSDRGGEKLFF
TRBJ1-2	TRBV20-1	once	.	TGCAGTGCTACCCCTGGAGAAGGCTACACCTTC	CSATPGEGYTF
TRBJ2-6	TRBV3-1/TRBV3-2	.	TRBD1	TGTGCCAGCAGCCAAGAGGGGACAGTGGGCGTCCTGACTTTC	CASSQEGTVGVLTF
TRBJ1-4	TRBV5-5	.	.	TGTGCCAGCAGCCTTGTTCAGGCTAATGAAAAACTGTTTTTT	CASSLVQANEKLFF
TRBJ1-3	TRBV10-1	.	.	TGCGCCAGCAGCTCAGGCTCCGGAAACACCATATATTTT	CASSSGSGNTIYF
TRBJ2-1	TRBV5-1	.	.	TGCGCCAGCACCGCAGGGGCAGGGAATGAGCAGTTCTTC	CASTAGAGNEQFF
TRBJ2-1	TRBV24-1	.	TRBD2	TGTGCCACCAGTGATTTGTCGGCGGGAGGGCCGCATGAGCAGTTCTTC	CATSDLSAGGPHEQFF
TRBJ2-1	TRBV7-2	.	TRBD2	TGTGCCAGCAGCTTAGGTAGGAGCGGGAGGGCCCCCTACAATGAGCAGTTCTTC	CASSLGRSGRAPYNEQFF
TRBJ2-1	TRBV13	.	.	TGTGCCAGCACCGAATTGTTCCCAGCGGACTACAATGAGCAGTTCTTC	CASTELFPADYNEQFF
TRBJ2-1	TRBV11-2	.	TRBD2	TGTGCCAGCAGCTTAGTAAAGACTAGCGGGGGCCAGCAGTTCTTC	CASSLVKTSGGQQFF
TRBJ2-6	TRBV7-2	few	.	TGTGCCAGCAGCCCAAATCGGGGTTCCGGGGCCAACGTCCTGACTTTC	CASSPNRGSGANVLTF
TRBJ2-3	TRBV6-2/TRBV6-3	.	TRBD2	TGTGCCAGCAGTTACTCGCCCGGACTAGCGGGGGGGTCGGGGGATACGCAGTATTTT	CASSYSPGLAGGSGDTQYF
TRBJ2-1	TRBV7-7	.	.	TGTGCTAGCAGCTTAGGGCTGGCGGGACCATACAATGAGCAGTTCTTC	CASSLGLAGPYNEQFF
TRBJ2-2	TRBV24-1	.	.	TGTGCCACCAGTGACCACAGGACCGGGGGCACCGGGGAGCTGTTTTTT	CATSDHRTGGTGELFF
TRBJ2-7	TRBV21-1	.	.	TGTGCCAGCAACCCGCGGCAGGGGCGATCCTACGAGCAGTACTTC	CASNPRQGRSYEQYF
TRBJ2-2	TRBV5-6	.	.	TGTGCCAGCAGCTTGGGAGTGGCGGCTAAGACCGGGGAGCTGTTTTTT	CASSLGVAAKTGELFF
TRBJ2-2	TRBV9	.	.	TGTGCCAGCAGCGGGGCGTCACGTTATCCGGGGGAGCTGTTTTTT	CASSGASRYPGELFF
TRBJ2-3	TRBV10-3	once	TRBD2	TGTGCCATCAGTAAAATTAGCCCTAGCGGGGGGGCCGGAGATACGCAGTATTTT	CAISKISPSGGAGDTQYF
TRBJ2-1	TRBV4-2	.	TRBD1	TGTGCCAGCAGCCAAGTTCCCAGGGGGAATGAGCAGTTCTTC	CASSQVPRGNEQFF
TRBJ1-1	TRBV10-2	.	.	TGCGCCACCCAAGGGGGGGGCACTGAAGCTTTCTTT	CATQGGGTEAFF
TRBJ2-5	TRBV24-1	.	.	TGTGCCACCAGTGATGGATCGGACAGCGTCTTCCAAGAGACCCAGTACTTC	CATSDGSDSVFQETQYF
TRBJ1-2	TRBV21-1	.	.	TGTGCCAGCAGTATGAGGGATCTTCCTAACTATGGCTACACCTTC	CASSMRDLPNYGYTF
TRBJ2-5	TRBV18	.	TRBD1	TGTGCCAGCTCACGCTTGATCGACAGGGGCTCGGAGACCCAGTACTTC	CASSRLIDRGSETQYF
TRBJ1-2	TRBV24-1	.	TRBD1	TGTGCCACCAGTCCTCAGGACAGGGTAAACTATGGCTACACCTTC	CATSPQDRVNYGYTF
TRBJ2-6	TRBV2	.	TRBD1	TGTGCCAGCAGTGTCTCCGGGACAGGGACTCCTGGGGCCAACGTCCTGACTTTC	CASSVSGTGTPGANVLTF
TRBJ1-1	TRBV5-1	.	.	TGCGCCAGCAGCGGCGGAGACACTGAAGCTTTCTTT	CASSGGDTEAFF
TRBJ2-3	TRBV13	.	TRBD2	TGTGCCAGCAGCTCGAGGGACTACCTCTGGGGCGATACGCAGTATTTT	CASSSRDYLWGDTQYF
TRBJ2-5	TRBV6-5	.	.	TGTGCCAGCTTCGCTAGCGAAGAGACCCAGTACTTC	CASFASEETQYF
TRBJ1-5	TRBV6-5	.	.	TGTGCCAGCAGTTCCCTCGGGGGGCCCCAGCATTTT	CASSSLGGPQHF
TRBJ2-3	TRBV28	.	.	TGTGCCAGCAAGACGACTAGTCCACCTCCGGCAGATACGCAGTATTTT	CASKTTSPPPADTQYF
TRBJ2-2	TRBV10-3	once	.	TGTGCCATCAGCGAGCCCCTGGGGACATCGAACACCGGGGAGCTGTTTTTT	CAISEPLGTSNTGELFF
TRBJ1-5	TRBV7-6	.	TRBD1	TGTGCCAGCAGCCGGACAGGGGGCGGTGGTCAGCCCCAGCATTTT	CASSRTGGGGQPQHF
TRBJ2-3	TRBV5-1	.	.	TGCGCCAGCAGCTTGGGGGCCCGGTCACAAAGCACAGATACGCAGTATTTT	CASSLGARSQSTDTQYF
TRBJ1-1	TRBV28	.	TRBD1	TGTGCCAGCAGTGGACGGGACAGGGGGCAGAACACTGAAGCTTTCTTT	CASSGRDRGQNTEAFF
TRBJ2-5	TRBV3-1/TRBV3-2	.	.	TGTGCCAGCAGCCAAACTGGCGGATACTTTAAAGAGACCCAGTACTTC	CASSQTGGYFKETQYF
TRBJ2-3	TRBV5-1	.	TRBD1	TGCGCCAGCAGCCAACGGACAGGGAGCACAGATACGCAGTATTTT	CASSQRTGSTDTQYF
TRBJ1-3	TRBV7-2	.	TRBD1	TGTGCCAGCAGCCCGGGACAGGGGAACACCATATATTTT	CASSPGQGNTIYF
TRBJ2-3	TRBV6-4	.	TRBD2	TGTGCCAGCAGCTTAACCGGGCGGGGGGCCACAGATACGCAGTATTTT	CASSLTGRGATDTQYF
TRBJ2-1	TRBV28	.	.	TGTGCCAGCAGTTTATCCGCCGGGACACCTACCTACAATGAGCAGTTCTTC	CASSLSAGTPTYNEQFF
TRBJ1-5	TRBV3-1/TRBV3-2	.	.	TGTGCCAGCAGCCAAGATATAATCCAGCCCCAGCATTTT	CASSQDIIQPQHF